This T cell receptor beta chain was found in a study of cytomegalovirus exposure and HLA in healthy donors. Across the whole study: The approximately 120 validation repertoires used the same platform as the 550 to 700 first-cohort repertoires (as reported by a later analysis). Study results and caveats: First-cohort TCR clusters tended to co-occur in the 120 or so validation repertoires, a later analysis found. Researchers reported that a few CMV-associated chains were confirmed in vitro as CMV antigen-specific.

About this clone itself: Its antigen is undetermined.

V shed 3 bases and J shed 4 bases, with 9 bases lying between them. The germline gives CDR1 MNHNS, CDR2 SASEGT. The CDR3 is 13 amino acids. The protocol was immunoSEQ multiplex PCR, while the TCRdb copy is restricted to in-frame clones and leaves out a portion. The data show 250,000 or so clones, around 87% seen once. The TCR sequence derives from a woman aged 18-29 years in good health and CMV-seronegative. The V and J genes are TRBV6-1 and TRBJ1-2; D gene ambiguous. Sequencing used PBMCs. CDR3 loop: CASSEWSPYGYTF. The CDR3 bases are TGTGCCAGCAGTGAGTGGAGCCCCTATGGCTACACCTTC.